A single T cell receptor (beta chain) is shown here with its context. Its target is unknown. These data originate in a study of CD4 T cell repertoires in COVID-19. Study overall: CFSE-low cells expanded approximately eleven days with IL-2, then restimulated with other coronavirus spikes. Points from the study as a whole: Between about 6 and 28% of SARS-CoV-2 clonotypes also appeared in SARS-CoV and/or HKU1 spike cultures. Two or all three memory subsets shared several highly expanded SARS-CoV-2-reactive clonotypes.

Data came from immunoSEQ multiplex PCR; TCRdb stores just in-frame clones and leaves some out. The table shows 20,000 to 30,000 clones, with about 94% occurring only once. The V end was cut by 2 bases, the J end by 3 bases, with 20 bases between. This CDR3 contains 19 residues. Germline V gives CDR1 MDHEN, CDR2 SYDVKM. No culture step preceded sequencing of the ex vivo isolated memory T cells. The sample in question was circulating follicular helper CD4+ T cells (cTfh) from blood, obtained before the COVID-19 pandemic. The source is a human donor who had COVID-19. J is TRBJ2-6 and V is TRBV28, with D possibly matching TRBD1 (6 bases). The DNA for the CDR3 is TGTGCCAGCAGTTTAGTCCGGCCAGGGGCGTCCTTTGGGGCCAACGTCCTGACTTTC. It codes for CASSLVRPGASFGANVLTF.